The 19 T cell receptor beta chains presented below share a single source sample, sequenced in a study of Ad26.COV2.S vaccination and SARS-CoV-2 variants. Treatment of the sample: about 20 received Ad26.COV2.S at low or high dose, single or two shots; about 5 received placebo; per-sample allocation not given. Collection of the samples took place on day 63 after the first injection of vaccine or placebo. Assay: immunoSEQ multiplex PCR; the TCRdb copy retains only in-frame clones and omits some. This table holds around 300,000 clones, approximately 90% found once. The input for sequencing was peripheral blood, taken in a trial of Ad26.COV2.S vaccine versus placebo. The receptor source for this set is a person aged 18-60 years who received the Ad26.COV2.S COVID-19 vaccine or a placebo.

This clone appeared a single time. The chain uses TRBV19 and TRBJ2-1, with 7 bases that match TRBD2. Germline loops: CDR1 LNHDA, CDR2 SQIVND (reference sequence). The CDR3 has 13 residues. Germline trimming cut 4 bases from V and 4 bases from J; bases unmatched to any gene: 1. CDR3 nucleotides: TGTGCCAGTAGTACTAGCGGTTACAATGAGCAGTTCTTC. This translates into CASSTSGYNEQFF.

V is TRBV30 and J is TRBJ2-5; 9 nucleotides line up with TRBD1. The CDR3 loop spans 15 amino acids. The V gene's germline CDR1 is GTSNPN and CDR2 SVGIG (reference sequence). J was trimmed by 2 bases and V by 4 bases; bases with no gene match: 8. The CDR3 loop is CAWIRGGQGQETQYF. CDR3 DNA: TGTGCCTGGATCCGAGGGGGACAGGGACAAGAGACCCAGTACTTC.

The V and J genes are TRBV4-1 and TRBJ2-7; TRBD1 agrees at 9 bases. J gave up 3 bases and V 1 base, and 1 base lay outside the gene matches. In germline, CDR1 is MGHRA, CDR2 YSYEKL. The CDR3 covers 14 residues. CDR3 protein: CASSQVGQGYEQYF. CDR3 coding DNA: TGCGCCAGCAGCCAAGTGGGACAGGGCTACGAGCAGTACTTC.

Turning to this clone: At the DNA level, this CDR3 is encoded by other sequences in the same sample as well. Here the CDR3 reads CASSRGGGYEQYF. In DNA form, the CDR3 reads TGTGCCAGCAGTCGAGGGGGGGGCTACGAGCAGTACTTC. The rearrangement uses TRBV27 and TRBJ2-7, with TRBD2 as a possible D gene (7 bases). This CDR3 is 13 amino acids long. Germline assignment: CDR1 MNHEY and CDR2 SMNVEV (reference sequence). Trimming took off 5 bases at V and 3 bases at J, with 11 bases between the two ends.

This clone turned up a few times. V and J are TRBV13 and TRBJ2-1; 16 nucleotides align to TRBD2. Germline CDR1 and CDR2: PRHDT and FYEKMQ (reference sequence). V dropped 2 bases and J dropped 0; count of bases not matched to a gene: 16. CDR3 size: 23 residues. The CDR3 loop reads CASSLSPLGEGLAGGPSYNEQFF. The DNA for the CDR3 is TGTGCCAGCAGCTTATCCCCACTAGGGGAGGGACTAGCGGGAGGGCCCTCCTACAATGAGCAGTTCTTC.

The rearrangement links TRBV30 to TRBJ1-2; 7 nucleotides align to TRBD1. CDR1 is GTSNPN, CDR2 SVGIG, per germline (reference sequence). This CDR3 has 13 amino acids. With 3 bases clipped from V and 4 bases from J, the junction kept 5 bases outside the gene matches. CDR3 sequence (DNA): TGTGCCTGGAGGACAGGGTTGGGCTATGGCTACACCTTC. Translating gives CAWRTGLGYGYTF.

The chain joins TRBV21-1 to TRBJ2-7; the D segment call TRBD2 is taken from the table without a DNA check. TRBV21-1 is a known pseudogene. The CDR3 has 12 residues. CDR3: CASGPLADEQYF. CDR3 nucleotide sequence: TGTGCCAGCGGACCACTAGCGGACGAGCAGTACTTC.

The chain is built from TRBV11-3 and TRBJ1-6; D is unresolved. Germline CDR1 is SGHNT and CDR2 is YENEEA. The CDR3 is 13 amino acids. The ends were cut back, 0 bases at V and 10 bases at J, with 7 bases in the middle. This chain's CDR3 is CASSLDPGSPLHF. The CDR3 region has the DNA TGTGCCAGCAGCTTAGATCCCGGGTCACCCCTCCACTTT.

The gene calls are TRBV7-9 and TRBJ1-1; no clear D gene. The germline V gene encodes CDR1 SEHNR and CDR2 FQNEAQ (reference sequence). This CDR3 comprises 11 residues. Trimming left V 6 bases short and J 6 bases short, with 8 bases between. CDR3 DNA: TGTGCCAGCAGTCCGACATCTGAAGCTTTCTTT. This gives the protein CASSPTSEAFF. Filled out from reference TRBV7-9 and TRBJ1-1, the complete variable domain reads DTGVSQNPRHKITKRGQNVTFRCDPISEHNRLYWYRQTLGQGPEFLTYFQNEAQLEKSRLLSDRFSAERPKGSFSTLEIQRTEQGDSAMYLCASSPTSEAFFGQGTRLTVV.

This chain connects TRBV7-2 to TRBJ1-5; no reliable D call. The CDR3 runs to 13 residues. The V gene's germline CDR1 is SGHTA and CDR2 FQGNSA. V lost 2 bases, J lost 6 bases, and 8 bases lay in between. The CDR3 DNA reads as TGTGCCAGCAGCTTAAATGGAGGTCAGCCCCAGCATTTT. Translated: CASSLNGGQPQHF.

This clone occurred once. The V gene is TRBV19, the J gene TRBJ1-1; tentative D call: TRBD1 (6 bases). This CDR3 comprises 16 residues. V was pared by 7 bases and J by 1 base, with 19 bases between. Germline lookup yields CDR1 LNHDA and CDR2 SQIVND (reference sequence). Here the CDR3 reads CASIPAGTFTNTEAFF. The CDR3 DNA is TGTGCCAGTATCCCTGCAGGGACATTCACGAACACTGAAGCTTTCTTT.

This chain joins TRBV7-9 and TRBJ2-7; a weak D match, TRBD2 (6 bases). CDR1 SEHNR and CDR2 FQNEAQ come from the germline V gene (reference sequence). The CDR3 extends over 15 amino acids. V lost 8 bases and J lost 5, with 22 bases in between. The chain's CDR3 is CASVPSWGVRNEQYF. The CDR3 DNA follows: TGTGCCAGCGTACCAAGTTGGGGGGTAAGGAACGAGCAGTACTTC. Variable domain in full (rest from reference TRBV7-9 and TRBJ2-7): DTGVSQNPRHKITKRGQNVTFRCDPISEHNRLYWYRQTLGQGPEFLTYFQNEAQLEKSRLLSDRFSAERPKGSFSTLEIQRTEQGDSAMYLCASVPSWGVRNEQYFGPGTRLTVT.

The chain couples TRBV9 to TRBJ2-5; a possible D gene is TRBD2 (5 bases). CDR1 and CDR2 from the germline V gene are SGDLS and YYNGEE. CDR3 length: 14 residues. V lost 0 bases to trimming and J lost 3 bases, with 9 bases between them. The DNA for the CDR3 is TGTGCCAGCAGCGTAGGGACTGCTAAAGAGACCCAGTACTTC. Translation gives CASSVGTAKETQYF.

There are a few counts of this clone. This chain uses TRBV7-9 with TRBJ1-1; D call uncertain. The CDR3 has 11 residues. Trimming took off 5 bases at V and 3 bases at J, with 4 bases between the two ends. The V gene's germline CDR1 is SEHNR and CDR2 FQNEAQ (reference sequence). The CDR3 loop reads CASSLDTEAFF. The CDR3 DNA reads TGTGCCAGCAGCCTAGACACTGAAGCTTTCTTT. Together with reference TRBV7-9 and TRBJ1-1, the CDR3 gives the full variable domain: DTGVSQNPRHKITKRGQNVTFRCDPISEHNRLYWYRQTLGQGPEFLTYFQNEAQLEKSRLLSDRFSAERPKGSFSTLEIQRTEQGDSAMYLCASSLDTEAFFGQGTRLTVV.

This clone was counted once. The V gene is TRBV18, the J gene TRBJ2-5; 8 bases agree with TRBD1. The CDR3 loop spans 16 amino acids. Germline V gene data show CDR1 as KGHSH and CDR2 as LQKENI. After removal of 5 bases from V and 9 bases from J, the junction contained 17 bases not matched to a gene. CDR3 sequence (DNA): TGTGCCAGCTCAGGTCGGGGGACAGGTCATAAGGAGGCCCAGTACTTC. This translates into CASSGRGTGHKEAQYF.

This clone was counted between two and nine times. This may be a read error, as it is one base from a much larger clone. Other nucleotide sequences in the sample specify the same CDR3. The chain joins TRBV7-9 to TRBJ2-2; D is ambiguous. Germline CDR1 SEHNR, CDR2 FQNEAQ (reference sequence). The germline V and J ends were trimmed by 1 base and 6 bases, with 3 bases remaining between them. The CDR3 sequence is 12 residues long. As DNA, the CDR3 is TGTGCCAGCAGCTTAGGAGCCGGGGAGCTGTTTTTT. Protein product: CASSLGAGELFF.

V and J are TRBV6-5 and TRBJ1-1; TRBD1 agrees at 9 bases. The CDR3 covers 14 residues. V shed 2 bases and J 6 bases; nucleotides not matched to a gene: 4. Germline CDR1 reads MNHEY; CDR2 reads SVGAGI. CDR3 DNA: TGTGCCAGCAGTTACGACAGGGGGAGGGCTGAAGCTTTCTTT. Protein product: CASSYDRGRAEAFF.

The rearrangement joins TRBV3-1 (or the pseudogene TRBV3-2) to TRBJ1-4, with 7 bases matching TRBD1. CDR3 length: 15 residues. Unmatched junction bases numbered 2, after V lost 1 base and J lost 3 bases. From germline, CDR1 is LGHDT and CDR2 YNNKEL (reference sequence). The CDR3 region has the DNA TGTGCCAGCAGCCAAGGGACAGGTGCTAATGAAAAACTGTTTTTT. Amino acid sequence: CASSQGTGANEKLFF.

There are a few counts of this clone. The chain uses TRBV6-6 and TRBJ2-2; TRBD1 matches 9 bases. Germline V gene data show CDR1 as MNHNY and CDR2 as SVGAGI (reference sequence). CDR3 length: 15 amino acids. V was pared by 6 bases and J by 3 bases, with 5 bases of the junction left unmatched. The CDR3: CASSRRTGDTGELFF. The CDR3 DNA reads as TGTGCCAGCAGCCGACGGACAGGGGACACCGGGGAGCTGTTTTTT.